The 11 T cell receptor beta chains in this list originate from one sample, sequenced in a study of blood T cell repertoires in COVID-19. Profiled with immunoSEQ multiplex PCR; TCRdb holds only in-frame clones, not every one. Of over 250,000 clones listed, about 87% are singletons. The source material was PBMCs or T cells enriched from blood (not recorded which). These receptors were taken from a woman between 50 and 59 years old who had recovered from COVID-19.

This clone was seen a few times. The rearrangement joins TRBV9 to TRBJ1-4; D is undetermined. CDR3 length: 15 residues. Per germline, CDR1 SGDLS and CDR2 YYNGEE. With 4 bases removed from V and 5 bases from J, the gap between germline ends came to 15 bases. CDR3 nucleotide sequence: TGTGCCAGCAGCACCAGAGGGCAGTCAAATGAAAAACTGTTTTTT. Residues: CASSTRGQSNEKLFF.

The chain links TRBV7-9 to TRBJ1-2; perhaps TRBD1 as D (5 bases). This CDR3 is 13 amino acids long. V dropped 2 bases and J dropped 8 bases, with 12 bases sitting between them. The V gene's germline CDR1 is SEHNR and CDR2 FQNEAQ (reference sequence). Written as DNA, the CDR3 is TGTGCCAGCAGCTTATCCGCAGGGCAGGGCTACACCTTC. Protein: CASSLSAGQGYTF.

This clone was observed once. The chain has TRBV7-2 and TRBJ1-1; D perhaps matches TRBD1 (6 bases). CDR3 length equals 15 residues. The germline V and J ends were trimmed by 5 bases and 9 bases, with 22 bases remaining between them. Germline CDR1 and CDR2: SGHTA and FQGNSA. The CDR3 loop is CASSPEQGTRGKAFF. Here the CDR3 DNA reads TGTGCCAGCAGCCCGGAACAGGGCACAAGGGGTAAAGCTTTCTTT.

V and J are TRBV2 and TRBJ2-3; 8 nucleotides match TRBD1. V lost 4 bases, J lost 2 bases, and 8 bases stayed unmatched. The CDR3 runs 16 residues. The germline V gene has CDR1 SNHLY and CDR2 FYNNEI. CDR3 nucleotide sequence: TGTGCCAGCAGTGGGAGGACAGGGACCAACACAGATACGCAGTATTTT. Protein product: CASSGRTGTNTDTQYF.

V usage is TRBV6-2 or TRBV6-3 and J usage is TRBJ2-1, with TRBD2 as a possible D gene (5 bases). From germline, CDR1 is MNHEY and CDR2 SVGEGT. Trimming left V 3 bases short and J 5 bases short, with 8 bases between. The CDR3 runs 13 residues. The CDR3 DNA reads TGTGCCAGCAGTTATAGAGCGGACAATGAGCAGTTCTTC. It specifies CASSYRADNEQFF.

The chain carries TRBV5-4 and TRBJ1-1, with 8 bases matching TRBD1. The CDR3 length is 15 residues. V lost 2 bases, J lost 5 bases, and 8 bases stayed unmatched. Germline values: CDR1 SGHNT, CDR2 YYREEE (reference sequence). The CDR3 spells CASSFDGRGLTEAFF. As DNA, the CDR3 is TGTGCCAGCAGCTTTGACGGCAGGGGGCTTACTGAAGCTTTCTTT.

The V and J genes are TRBV6-4 and TRBJ2-3; perhaps TRBD1 as D (5 bases). V was pared by 4 bases and J by 2 bases, with 10 bases between. The germline V gene has CDR1 MRHNA and CDR2 SNTAGT. The CDR3 length is 14 residues. The CDR3 coding sequence is TGTGCCAGCAGTGTCGACAGTGCCACAGATACGCAGTATTTT. It encodes CASSVDSATDTQYF.

The J gene is TRBJ1-3, the V gene TRBV5-1; D uncertain. CDR3 length: 16 residues. Between the trimmed V and J ends, which lost 0 bases and 1 base, there was a span of 11 bases. CDR1 and CDR2 from the germline V gene are SGHRS and YFSETQ. CDR3 bases: TGCGCCAGCAGCTTGGGACAAAGGCCATCTGGAAACACCATATATTTT. Residues: CASSLGQRPSGNTIYF.

Only a few counts were recorded for this clone. The chain uses TRBV14 and TRBJ1-1; TRBD1 might be the D (5 bases). Looked up from germline, CDR1 is SGHDN and CDR2 is FVKESK. The CDR3 covers 13 residues. Trimming cost V 5 bases and J 4 bases, with 11 bases left between them. CDR3 sequence reads: CASSFDRATEAFF. For the CDR3, the DNA is TGTGCCAGCAGCTTTGACAGAGCCACTGAAGCTTTCTTT.

Concerning this clone: Within the sample, other DNA sequences also encode this same CDR3. This rearrangement joins TRBV28 to TRBJ1-5, with D maybe TRBD1 (6 bases). The CDR3 contains 14 residues. From germline, CDR1 is MDHEN and CDR2 SYDVKM. V lost 2 bases and J lost 2, with 7 bases in between. CDR3 nucleotides: TGTGCCAGCAGTTTAGCAGGGGGCAATCAGCCCCAGCATTTT. It translates to CASSLAGGNQPQHF.

DNA of the CDR3: TGTGCCAGCAGCAATGGACAGCCTGGTGGTGGAAACACCATATATTTT. Its protein product is CASSNGQPGGGNTIYF. The rearrangement joins TRBV7-9 to TRBJ1-3; perhaps TRBD1 as D (6 bases). The germline gives CDR1 SEHNR, CDR2 FQNEAQ (reference sequence). Trimming took off 5 bases at V and 3 bases at J, with 17 bases between the two ends. There are 16 residues in the CDR3.